The 21 T cell receptor beta chains presented below share a single source sample, sequenced in a study of T cells in localized non-small cell lung cancer. Data came from immunoSEQ multiplex PCR; TCRdb stores just in-frame clones and leaves some out. The table has approximately 64,000 clones, 85% to 90% seen once. The sample in question was peripheral blood, obtained before any cancer treatment. These receptors were collected from a woman aged 35 to 70 with stage I lung adenocarcinoma.

The chain is built from TRBV5-1 and TRBJ1-2, with 8 bases identical to TRBD1. CDR1 and CDR2 from the germline V gene are SGHRS and YFSETQ. V was pared by 1 base and J by 4 bases, with 12 bases of the junction left unmatched. There are 17 residues in the CDR3. This CDR3 is CASSLSAGGVGGYGYTF. DNA for the CDR3: TGCGCCAGCAGCTTGTCGGCAGGGGGCGTAGGTGGCTATGGCTACACCTTC.

The CDR3 DNA reads as TGTGCCAGCAGCCACCCCGGGACGGAAAAAGGAGAGACCCAGTACTTC. Its translation: CASSHPGTEKGETQYF. This rearrangement joins TRBV14 to TRBJ2-5, with D perhaps given as TRBD1 or TRBD2 (5 bases each). The ends were cut back, 3 bases at V and 4 bases at J, with 18 bases in the middle. Germline V gene data show CDR1 as SGHDN and CDR2 as FVKESK. This CDR3 comprises 16 residues.

The chain joins TRBV19 to TRBJ1-1; no clear D. The CDR3 totals 14 residues. Deletions cut 3 bases from V and 0 bases from J, with 8 bases between. Germline V lookup: CDR1 LNHDA, CDR2 SQIVND (reference sequence). The chain's CDR3 is CASSMRQMNTEAFF. CDR3 sequence (DNA): TGTGCCAGTAGTATGAGGCAAATGAACACTGAAGCTTTCTTT.

The chain combines TRBV2 with TRBJ1-5, with D uncertain. Germline V gene lookup returns CDR1 SNHLY and CDR2 FYNNEI. The CDR3 is made up of 15 amino acids. V was clipped by 6 bases and J by 1 base, with 13 bases between them. This CDR3 reads CASSADLQSNQPQHF. As DNA, the CDR3 is TGTGCCAGCAGCGCCGACCTTCAAAGCAATCAGCCCCAGCATTTT. The full variable domain, with the rest looked up from reference TRBV2 and TRBJ1-5, is EPEVTQTPSHQVTQMGQEVILRCVPISNHLYFYWYRQILGQKVEFLVSFYNNEISEKSEIFDDQFSVERPDGSNFTLKIRSTKLEDSAMYFCASSADLQSNQPQHFGDGTRLSIL.

J is TRBJ1-1 and V is TRBV30, with a weak D call TRBD1 (5 bases). V lost 4 bases and J 0 bases, leaving 30 bases between the germline ends. The CDR3 has 20 amino acids. Germline CDR1 and CDR2: GTSNPN and SVGIG (reference sequence). In DNA form, the CDR3 reads TGTGCCTGGACGGCAAAGTTTGGTAAGGGGAAAGGATCCATGAACACTGAAGCTTTCTTT. As protein: CAWTAKFGKGKGSMNTEAFF.

This chain uses TRBV20-1 with TRBJ2-5; no clear D gene. The CDR3 totals 10 residues. The germline V gene encodes CDR1 DFQATT and CDR2 SNEGSKA (reference sequence). V gave up 6 bases and J gave up 5 bases, with 7 bases separating them. CDR3 residues: CSAPWETQYF. The CDR3, as DNA: TGCAGTGCCCCCTGGGAGACCCAGTACTTC.

This chain connects TRBV9 to TRBJ2-2; D is unresolved. CDR1 is SGDLS, CDR2 YYNGEE, per germline. With 0 bases removed from V and 5 bases from J, the gap between germline ends came to 5 bases. The CDR3 has 13 amino acids. The CDR3 loop is CASSVEGTGELFF. The CDR3 region has the DNA TGTGCCAGCAGCGTAGAAGGTACCGGGGAGCTGTTTTTT.

This clone was seen a single time. The J gene is TRBJ2-7, the V gene TRBV4-3; possibly TRBD2 for D (5 bases). CDR3 size: 14 residues. Germline V gene data show CDR1 as LGHNA and CDR2 as YSLEER. V shed 4 bases and J shed 1 base, with 11 bases lying between them. The CDR3 bases are TGCGCCAGCAGCCCGGACCGGGGTTCCTACGAGCAGTACTTC. Amino acids: CASSPDRGSYEQYF.

This chain links TRBV30 with TRBJ2-4; a weak D match, TRBD2 (5 bases). CDR1 and CDR2 (germline): GTSNPN, SVGIG (reference sequence). The CDR3 spans 14 residues. Between the trimmed V and J ends, which lost 5 bases and 5 bases, there was a span of 16 bases. The CDR3 nucleotides read TGTGCCTGGCGGGCAGGACTGGGAGAAAACATTCAGTACTTC. Its translation: CAWRAGLGENIQYF.

V and J are TRBV11-3 and TRBJ2-1; D perhaps matches TRBD1 (6 bases). Per germline, CDR1 SGHNT and CDR2 YENEEA. CDR3 size: 17 residues. Trimming shortened V by 5 bases and J by 5 bases, and 22 bases separated the two germline ends. The CDR3 protein is CASSQALGAPSDNEQFF. The CDR3 DNA reads as TGTGCCAGCAGCCAAGCCCTGGGGGCCCCTTCCGACAATGAGCAGTTCTTC.

The V and J genes are TRBV7-9 and TRBJ1-5; TRBD1 is a possible D gene (6 bases). V shed 1 base and J shed 7 bases, with 17 bases lying between them. The germline gives CDR1 SEHNR, CDR2 FQNEAQ (reference sequence). This CDR3 comprises 16 residues. CDR3 sequence (DNA): TGTGCCAGCAGCTTAGGAACACAGGGAGGTTTCCAGCCCCAGCATTTT. Encoded protein: CASSLGTQGGFQPQHF.

CDR3 region: CASVPKDRPNSPLHF. CDR3 DNA sequence: TGTGCCAGCGTTCCTAAAGACAGACCTAATTCACCCCTCCACTTT. This chain links TRBV2 with TRBJ1-6; D is perhaps TRBD1 (5 bases). The CDR3 extends over 15 amino acids. Germline values: CDR1 SNHLY, CDR2 FYNNEI. V shed 8 bases and J shed 6 bases, with 17 bases lying between them.

The gene calls are TRBV2 and TRBJ1-1; a possible D gene is TRBD1 (6 bases). Germline loops: CDR1 SNHLY, CDR2 FYNNEI. Trimming left V 6 bases short and J 0 bases short, with 14 bases between. The CDR3 length is 15 residues. CDR3 sequence reads: CASRENRDLNTEAFF. The CDR3 nucleotides read TGTGCCAGCAGGGAAAACAGGGACTTGAACACTGAAGCTTTCTTT.

The V gene is TRBV7-6, the J gene TRBJ2-6, with a tentative D call TRBD2 (5 bases). Germline V CDR1 and CDR2: SGHVS, FNYEAQ. Trimming shortened V by 3 bases and J by 2 bases, and 8 bases separated the two germline ends. CDR3 size: 15 residues. In nucleotides, the CDR3 is TGTGCCAGCAGCTTGGGGAGCCCTGGGGCCAACGTCCTGACTTTC. Translating it yields CASSLGSPGANVLTF.

This chain connects TRBV7-9 to TRBJ1-6; D not certain. Germline-derived CDR1 and CDR2 are SEHNR and FQNEAQ (reference sequence). The V and J ends lost 1 base and 10 bases respectively, with 2 bases between them. The CDR3 contains 11 residues. CDR3 sequence (DNA): TGTGCCAGCAGCTTAGTATCACCCCTCCACTTT. As protein: CASSLVSPLHF.

The chain couples TRBV5-5 to TRBJ2-3; D may correspond to TRBD1 or TRBD2 (5 bases each). Between the trimmed V and J ends, which lost 0 bases and 1 base, there was a span of 6 bases. Per the germline V gene, CDR1 is SGHKS and CDR2 is YYEKEE (reference sequence). The CDR3 totals 14 residues. CDR3: CASSLGGGTDTQYF. CDR3 DNA sequence: TGTGCCAGCAGCTTGGGAGGGGGCACAGATACGCAGTATTTT.

This chain uses TRBV6-5 with TRBJ1-1; D is undetermined. Trimming pared 2 bases from V and 1 base from J, leaving 8 bases between. CDR1 and CDR2 (germline): MNHEY, SVGAGI. This CDR3 spans 14 amino acids. CDR3 in DNA: TGTGCCAGCAGTTACACTGTTTCGAACACTGAAGCTTTCTTT. Its translation is CASSYTVSNTEAFF.

V usage is TRBV19 and J usage is TRBJ1-2; no reliable D call. The CDR3 loop spans 12 amino acids. Trimming pared 5 bases from V and 4 bases from J, leaving 8 bases between. From germline, CDR1 is LNHDA and CDR2 SQIVND (reference sequence). The CDR3 protein is CASSPGSYGYTF. For the CDR3, the DNA is TGTGCCAGTAGTCCCGGGAGCTATGGCTACACCTTC.

The CDR3 reads CASSQGFGELFF. Here the CDR3 DNA reads TGCGCCAGCAGCCAAGGTTTCGGGGAGCTGTTTTTT. The V gene is TRBV4-3, the J gene TRBJ2-2; unclear D gene. CDR1 and CDR2 (germline): LGHNA, YSLEER. Trimming stripped 1 base from V and 7 bases from J, with 4 bases between. This CDR3 has 12 residues.

This clone has a single count. The chain recombines TRBV25-1 with TRBJ2-7, with TRBD2 as a possible D gene (6 bases). V gave up 5 bases and J gave up 5 bases, with 13 bases separating them. The CDR3 spans 13 residues. Germline V lookup: CDR1 MGHDK, CDR2 SYGVNS. The CDR3 nucleotides are TGTGCCAGCAGTTATAGCCCGGGAGACGAGCAGTACTTC. Translating gives CASSYSPGDEQYF.

V usage is TRBV7-2 and J usage is TRBJ1-1; D gene ambiguous. Germline assignment: CDR1 SGHTA and CDR2 FQGNSA. V was trimmed by 4 bases and J by 1 base, leaving 19 bases between them. The CDR3 covers 17 residues. The CDR3 protein is CASSSPPGPGGNTEAFF. In DNA form, the CDR3 reads TGTGCCAGCAGCTCCCCCCCAGGACCCGGCGGGAACACTGAAGCTTTCTTT.